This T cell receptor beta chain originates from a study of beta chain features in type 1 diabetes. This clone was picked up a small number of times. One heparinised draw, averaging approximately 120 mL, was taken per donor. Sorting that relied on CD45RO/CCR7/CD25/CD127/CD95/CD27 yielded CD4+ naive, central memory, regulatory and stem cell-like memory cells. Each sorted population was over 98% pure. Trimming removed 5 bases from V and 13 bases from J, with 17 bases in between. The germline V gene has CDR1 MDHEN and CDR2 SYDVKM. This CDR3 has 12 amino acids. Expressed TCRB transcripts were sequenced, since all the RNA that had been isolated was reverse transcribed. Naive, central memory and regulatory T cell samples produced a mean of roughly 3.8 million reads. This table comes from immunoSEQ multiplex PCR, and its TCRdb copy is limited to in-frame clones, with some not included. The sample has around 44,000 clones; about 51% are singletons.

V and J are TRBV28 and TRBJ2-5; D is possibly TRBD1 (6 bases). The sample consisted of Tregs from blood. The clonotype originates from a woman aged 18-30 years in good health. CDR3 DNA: TGTGCCAGCAGTCTCCGCGACAGGCCGGGGTACTTC. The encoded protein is CASSLRDRPGYF.